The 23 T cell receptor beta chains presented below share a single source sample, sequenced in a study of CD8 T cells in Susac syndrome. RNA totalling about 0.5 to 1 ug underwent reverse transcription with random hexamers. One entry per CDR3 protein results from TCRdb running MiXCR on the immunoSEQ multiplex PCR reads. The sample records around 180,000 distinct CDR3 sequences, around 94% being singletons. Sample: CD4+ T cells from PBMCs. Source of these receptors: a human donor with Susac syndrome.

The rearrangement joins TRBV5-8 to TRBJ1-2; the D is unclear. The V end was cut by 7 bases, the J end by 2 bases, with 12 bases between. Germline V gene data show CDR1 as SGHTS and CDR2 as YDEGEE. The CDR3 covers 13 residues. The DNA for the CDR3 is TGTGCCAGCGCGGGGAGGAGCAACTATGGCTACACCTTC. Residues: CASAGRSNYGYTF.

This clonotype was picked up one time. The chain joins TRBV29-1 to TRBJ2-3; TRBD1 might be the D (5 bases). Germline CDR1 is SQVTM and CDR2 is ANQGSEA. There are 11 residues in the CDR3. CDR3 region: CSAGNTDTQYF. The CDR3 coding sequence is TGCAGTGCAGGGAACACAGATACGCAGTATTTT.

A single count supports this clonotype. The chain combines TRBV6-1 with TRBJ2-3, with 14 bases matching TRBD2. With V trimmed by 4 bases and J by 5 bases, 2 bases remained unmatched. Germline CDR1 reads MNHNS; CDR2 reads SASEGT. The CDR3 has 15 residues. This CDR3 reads CASSGLAGGQDTQYF. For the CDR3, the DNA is TGTGCCAGCAGTGGACTAGCGGGGGGGCAAGATACGCAGTATTTT.

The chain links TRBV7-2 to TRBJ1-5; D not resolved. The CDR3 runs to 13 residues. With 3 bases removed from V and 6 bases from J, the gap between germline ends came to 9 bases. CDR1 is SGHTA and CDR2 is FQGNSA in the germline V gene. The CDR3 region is CASSLEDGQPQHF. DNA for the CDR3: TGTGCCAGCAGCTTGGAAGACGGTCAGCCCCAGCATTTT.

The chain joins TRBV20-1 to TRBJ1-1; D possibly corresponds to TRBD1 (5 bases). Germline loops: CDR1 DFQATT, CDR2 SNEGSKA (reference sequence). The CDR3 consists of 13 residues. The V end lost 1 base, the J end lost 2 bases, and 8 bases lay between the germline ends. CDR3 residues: CSARGGINTEAFF. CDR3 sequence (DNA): TGCAGTGCTAGAGGGGGGATTAACACTGAAGCTTTCTTT.

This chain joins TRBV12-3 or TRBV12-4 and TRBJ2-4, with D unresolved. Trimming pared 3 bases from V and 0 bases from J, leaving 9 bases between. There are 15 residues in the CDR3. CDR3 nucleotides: TGTGCCAGCAGTTTCGGGTTTGAAGCCAAAAACATTCAGTACTTC. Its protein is CASSFGFEAKNIQYF.

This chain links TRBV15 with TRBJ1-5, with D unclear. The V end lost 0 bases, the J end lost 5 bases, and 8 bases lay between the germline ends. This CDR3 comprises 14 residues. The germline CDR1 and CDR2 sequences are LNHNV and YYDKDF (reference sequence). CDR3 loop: CATSRDGQDQPQHF. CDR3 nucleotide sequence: TGTGCCACCAGCAGAGATGGGCAGGATCAGCCCCAGCATTTT.

The CDR3 nucleotides read TGCAGTGCTAGAGTGACAGGGGTTAATTCACCCCTCCACTTT. It specifies CSARVTGVNSPLHF. The gene calls are TRBV20-1 and TRBJ1-6; 8 bases are a match to TRBD1. Germline values: CDR1 DFQATT, CDR2 SNEGSKA (reference sequence). V was pared by 1 base and J by 6 bases, with 2 bases of the junction left unmatched. The CDR3 has 14 residues.

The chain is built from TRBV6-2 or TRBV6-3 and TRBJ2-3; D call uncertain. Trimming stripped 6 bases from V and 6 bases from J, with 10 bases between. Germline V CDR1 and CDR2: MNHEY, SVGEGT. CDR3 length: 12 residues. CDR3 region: CASRDPSDTQYF. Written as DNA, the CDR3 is TGTGCCAGCAGAGACCCTTCGGATACGCAGTATTTT.

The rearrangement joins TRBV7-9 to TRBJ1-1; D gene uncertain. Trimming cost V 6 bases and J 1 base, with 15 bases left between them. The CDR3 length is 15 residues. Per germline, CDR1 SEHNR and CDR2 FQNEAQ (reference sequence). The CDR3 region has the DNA TGTGCCAGCAGACCTTACTATACCCAGAACACTGAAGCTTTCTTT. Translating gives CASRPYYTQNTEAFF.

CDR3 sequence (DNA): TGTGCCAGCAGCTTATTCGGGGAGGACTATGGCTACACCTTC. Translating gives CASSLFGEDYGYTF. The V gene is TRBV7-2, the J gene TRBJ1-2; D unresolved. Trimming pared 2 bases from V and 3 bases from J, leaving 10 bases between. Germline values: CDR1 SGHTA, CDR2 FQGNSA. This CDR3 contains 14 residues.

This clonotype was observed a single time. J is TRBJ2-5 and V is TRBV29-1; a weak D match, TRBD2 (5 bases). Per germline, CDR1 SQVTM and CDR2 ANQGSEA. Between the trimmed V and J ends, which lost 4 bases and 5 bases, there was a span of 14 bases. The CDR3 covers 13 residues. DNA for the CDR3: TGCAGCGTTGGCACCGGCGGGTCGGAGACCCAGTACTTC. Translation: CSVGTGGSETQYF.

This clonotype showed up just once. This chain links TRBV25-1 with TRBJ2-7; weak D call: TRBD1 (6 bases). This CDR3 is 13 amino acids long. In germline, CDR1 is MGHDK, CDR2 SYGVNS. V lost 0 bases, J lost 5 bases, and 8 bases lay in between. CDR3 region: CASSEYRGNEQYF. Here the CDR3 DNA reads TGTGCCAGCAGTGAATACAGGGGCAACGAGCAGTACTTC.

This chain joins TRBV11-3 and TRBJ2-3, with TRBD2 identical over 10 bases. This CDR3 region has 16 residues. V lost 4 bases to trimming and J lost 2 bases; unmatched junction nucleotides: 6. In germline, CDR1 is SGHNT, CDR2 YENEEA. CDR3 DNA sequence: TGTGCCAGCAGCTCCATAGCGGGGGGTCCCACAGATACGCAGTATTTT. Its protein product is CASSSIAGGPTDTQYF.

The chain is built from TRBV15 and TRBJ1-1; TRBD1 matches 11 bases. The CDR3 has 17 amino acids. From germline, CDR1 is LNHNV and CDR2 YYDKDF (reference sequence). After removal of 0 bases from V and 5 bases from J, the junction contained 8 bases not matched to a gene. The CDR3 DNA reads TGTGCCACCAGCAGAGAGAGGACAGGGGGCTATGATACTGAAGCTTTCTTT. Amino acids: CATSRERTGGYDTEAFF.

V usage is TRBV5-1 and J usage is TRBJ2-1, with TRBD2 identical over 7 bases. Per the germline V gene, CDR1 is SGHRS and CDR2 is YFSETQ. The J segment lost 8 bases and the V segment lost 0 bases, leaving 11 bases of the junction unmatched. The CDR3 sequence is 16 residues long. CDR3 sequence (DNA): TGCGCCAGCAGCTTGGCCGGGAGGAGCAATGGCGATGAGCAGTTCTTC. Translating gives CASSLAGRSNGDEQFF. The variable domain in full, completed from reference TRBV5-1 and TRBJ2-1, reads KAGVTQTPRYLIKTRGQQVTLSCSPISGHRSVSWYQQTPGQGLQFLFEYFSETQRNKGNFPGRFSGRQFSNSRSEMNVSTLELGDSALYLCASSLAGRSNGDEQFFGPGTRLTVL.

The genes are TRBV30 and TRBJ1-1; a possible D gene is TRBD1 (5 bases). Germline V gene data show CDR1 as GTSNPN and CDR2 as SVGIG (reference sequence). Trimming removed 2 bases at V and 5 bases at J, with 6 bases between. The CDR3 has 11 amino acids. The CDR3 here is CAWSSGTEAFF. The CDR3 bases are TGTGCCTGGAGTTCAGGGACTGAAGCTTTCTTT.

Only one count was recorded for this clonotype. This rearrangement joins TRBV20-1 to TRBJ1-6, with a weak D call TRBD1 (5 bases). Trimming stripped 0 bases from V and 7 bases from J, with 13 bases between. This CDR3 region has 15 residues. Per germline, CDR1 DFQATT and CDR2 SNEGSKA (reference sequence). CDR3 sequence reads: CSARDGAPFNSPLHF. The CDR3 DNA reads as TGCAGTGCTAGAGATGGGGCGCCCTTCAATTCACCCCTCCACTTT.

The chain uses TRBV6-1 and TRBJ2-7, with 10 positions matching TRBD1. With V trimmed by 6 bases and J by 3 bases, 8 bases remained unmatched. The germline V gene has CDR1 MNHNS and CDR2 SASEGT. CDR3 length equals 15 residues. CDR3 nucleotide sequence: TGTGCCAGCAGGGAGATCGGGACAGGGGACTACGAGCAGTACTTC. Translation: CASREIGTGDYEQYF.

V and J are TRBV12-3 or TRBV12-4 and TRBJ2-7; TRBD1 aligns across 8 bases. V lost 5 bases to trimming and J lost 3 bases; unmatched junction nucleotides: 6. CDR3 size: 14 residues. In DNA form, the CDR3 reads TGTGCCAGCAGTCTTGACAGGGGTGACTACGAGCAGTACTTC. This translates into CASSLDRGDYEQYF.

The DNA for the CDR3 is TGTGCCAGCAGTTTACCCGAGGGCCAGAGGTCGTTCTTC. Amino acid sequence: CASSLPEGQRSFF. The rearrangement uses TRBV12-3 or TRBV12-4 and TRBJ2-1, with D perhaps TRBD2 (5 bases). V lost 2 bases to trimming and J lost 15 bases, with 17 bases between them. The CDR3 consists of 13 residues.

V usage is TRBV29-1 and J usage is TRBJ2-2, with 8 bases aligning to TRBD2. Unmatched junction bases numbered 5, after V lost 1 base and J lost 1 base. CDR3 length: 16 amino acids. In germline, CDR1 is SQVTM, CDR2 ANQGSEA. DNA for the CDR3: TGCAGCGTTGAAGGGCAGCGGGGGTTGAACACCGGGGAGCTGTTTTTT. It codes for CSVEGQRGLNTGELFF.

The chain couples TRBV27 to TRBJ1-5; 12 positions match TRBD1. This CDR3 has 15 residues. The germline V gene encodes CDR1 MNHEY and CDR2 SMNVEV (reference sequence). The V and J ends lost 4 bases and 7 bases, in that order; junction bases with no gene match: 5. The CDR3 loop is CASSSGTGGRQPQHF. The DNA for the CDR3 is TGTGCCAGCAGTTCAGGGACAGGGGGCCGCCAGCCCCAGCATTTT.